This T cell receptor (beta chain) originates from a study of T cell repertoires in cytomegalovirus infection. About the research overall: Indicated by public TCR beta signatures were CMV infection and matching HLA type.

Concerning this clonotype itself: The antigen remains undetermined.

Broader study findings: HLA-C-restricted CMV-specific TCR beta clonotypes prevailed in the ex vivo response. Individuals carrying CMV plus the relevant HLA were identified by cumulative frequency of public TCR beta families.

The CDR3 totals 13 residues. Looked up from germline, CDR1 is MNHEY and CDR2 is SMNVEV (reference sequence). J was trimmed by 1 base and V by 6 bases; bases with no gene match: 2. TCRdb re-derived calls from the reads in MiXCR, one entry per CDR3 protein. Altogether hundreds of thousands of distinct CDR3 sequences are present, more than 8% being singletons, with the ten largest covering approximately 4.7%. Sequenced sample: PBMCs. The chain joins TRBV27 to TRBJ1-1, with TRBD1 identical over 7 bases. This clonotype originated in a human donor in good health (CMV status not recorded). Some clones in this sample may be carry-over from other donors' samples. The CDR3 here is CASRQGRNTEAFF. Here the CDR3 DNA reads TGTGCCAGCAGACAGGGGAGGAACACTGAAGCTTTCTTT.